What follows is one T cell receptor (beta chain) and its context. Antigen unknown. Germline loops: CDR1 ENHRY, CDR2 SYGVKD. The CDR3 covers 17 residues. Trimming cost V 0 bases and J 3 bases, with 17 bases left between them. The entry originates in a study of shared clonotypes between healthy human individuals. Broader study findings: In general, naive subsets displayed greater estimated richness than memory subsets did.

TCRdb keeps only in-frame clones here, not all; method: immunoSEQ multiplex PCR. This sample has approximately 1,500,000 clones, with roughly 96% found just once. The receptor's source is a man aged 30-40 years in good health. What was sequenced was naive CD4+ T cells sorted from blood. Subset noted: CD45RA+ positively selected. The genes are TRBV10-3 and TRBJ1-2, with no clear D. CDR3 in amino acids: CAISESIQAFPHYGYTF. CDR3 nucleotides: TGTGCCATCAGTGAGTCGATTCAGGCGTTCCCCCACTATGGCTACACCTTC.